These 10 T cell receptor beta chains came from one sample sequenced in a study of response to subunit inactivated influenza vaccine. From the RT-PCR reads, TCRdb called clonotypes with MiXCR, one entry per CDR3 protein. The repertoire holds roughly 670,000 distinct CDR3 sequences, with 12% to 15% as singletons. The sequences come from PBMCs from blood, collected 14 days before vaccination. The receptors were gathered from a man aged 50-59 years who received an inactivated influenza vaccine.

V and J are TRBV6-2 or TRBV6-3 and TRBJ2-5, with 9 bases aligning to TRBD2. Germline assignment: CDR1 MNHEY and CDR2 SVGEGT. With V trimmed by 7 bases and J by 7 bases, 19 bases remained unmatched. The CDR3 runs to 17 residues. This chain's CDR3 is CASTKDLRPSGKGTQYF. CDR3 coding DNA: TGTGCCAGCACGAAGGACCTCCGGCCTAGCGGGAAAGGGACCCAGTACTTC.

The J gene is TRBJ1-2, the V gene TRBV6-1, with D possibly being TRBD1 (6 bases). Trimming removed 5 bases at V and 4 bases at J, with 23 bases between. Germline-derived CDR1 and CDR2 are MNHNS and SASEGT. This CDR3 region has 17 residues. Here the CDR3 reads CASSPETTRQAIYGYTF. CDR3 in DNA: TGTGCCAGCAGTCCAGAGACAACTCGACAGGCAATCTATGGCTACACCTTC.

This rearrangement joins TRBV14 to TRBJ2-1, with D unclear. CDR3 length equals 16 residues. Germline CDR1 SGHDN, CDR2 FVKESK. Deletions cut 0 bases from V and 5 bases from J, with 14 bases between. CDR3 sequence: CASSQEKRPVHNEQFF. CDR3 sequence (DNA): TGTGCCAGCAGCCAAGAAAAGAGGCCTGTCCACAATGAGCAGTTCTTC.

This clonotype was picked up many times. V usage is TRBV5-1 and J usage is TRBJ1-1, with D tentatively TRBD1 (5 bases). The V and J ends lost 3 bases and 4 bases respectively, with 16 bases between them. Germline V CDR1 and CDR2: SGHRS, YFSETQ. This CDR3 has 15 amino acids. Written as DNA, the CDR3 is TGCGCCAGCAGCTGGGGCACCACTGGGAGCACTGAAGCTTTCTTT. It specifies CASSWGTTGSTEAFF.

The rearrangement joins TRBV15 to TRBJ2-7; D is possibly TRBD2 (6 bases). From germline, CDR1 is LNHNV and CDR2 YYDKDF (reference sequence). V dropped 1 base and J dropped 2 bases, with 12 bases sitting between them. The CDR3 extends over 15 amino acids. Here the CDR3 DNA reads TGTGCCACCAGCAGAGGCGCGGGGAAGGCCTACGAGCAGTACTTC. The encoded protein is CATSRGAGKAYEQYF.

CDR3 bases: TGCGCCAGCAGCTTGGCGCGGGGCGCTAGCACAGATACGCAGTATTTT. Its translation: CASSLARGASTDTQYF. The rearrangement links TRBV5-1 to TRBJ2-3; possibly TRBD2 for D (6 bases). V was trimmed by 0 bases and J by 0 bases, leaving 11 bases between them. CDR3 size: 16 residues. Germline lookup yields CDR1 SGHRS and CDR2 YFSETQ. Based on the CDR3 plus reference TRBV5-1 and TRBJ2-3, the full variable domain is KAGVTQTPRYLIKTRGQQVTLSCSPISGHRSVSWYQQTPGQGLQFLFEYFSETQRNKGNFPGRFSGRQFSNSRSEMNVSTLELGDSALYLCASSLARGASTDTQYFGPGTRLTVL.

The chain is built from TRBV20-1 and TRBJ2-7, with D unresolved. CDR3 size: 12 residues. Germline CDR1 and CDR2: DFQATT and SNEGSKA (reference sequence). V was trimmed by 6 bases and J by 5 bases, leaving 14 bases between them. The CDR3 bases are TGCAGTGCGGATCGTGTCCGTAACGAGCAGTACTTC. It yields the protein CSADRVRNEQYF.

The CDR3 sequence: CASSYRLNDPYEQYF. CDR3 sequence (DNA): TGTGCCAGCAGTTACCGGCTAAACGACCCCTACGAGCAGTACTTC. This chain joins TRBV6-2 or TRBV6-3 and TRBJ2-7; D remains unclear. Germline V CDR1 and CDR2: MNHEY, SVGEGT. The CDR3 is 15 amino acids. Trimming stripped 2 bases from V and 2 bases from J, with 13 bases between.

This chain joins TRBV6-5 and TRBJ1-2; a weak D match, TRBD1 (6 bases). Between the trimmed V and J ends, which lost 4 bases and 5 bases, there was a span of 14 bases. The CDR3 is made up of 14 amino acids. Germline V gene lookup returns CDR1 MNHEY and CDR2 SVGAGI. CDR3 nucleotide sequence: TGTGCCAGCAGTTCAACCAGGGGTTGGTATGGCTACACCTTC. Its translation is CASSSTRGWYGYTF.

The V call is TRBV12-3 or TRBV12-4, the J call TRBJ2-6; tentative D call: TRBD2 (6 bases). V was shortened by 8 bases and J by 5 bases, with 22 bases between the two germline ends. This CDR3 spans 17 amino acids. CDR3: CASGNPGGDIRANVLTF. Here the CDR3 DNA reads TGTGCCAGCGGAAATCCCGGAGGGGATATTCGGGCCAACGTCCTGACTTTC.